This entry concerns a single TCR beta chain. This sample stems from a study of control samples from healthy donors and cancer patients. Assay used: immunoSEQ multiplex PCR; TCRdb lists only in-frame clones, some missing. The sample contains roughly 130,000 clones, 85% to 95% of which appear only once. CDR1 and CDR2 (germline): SGDLS, YYNGEE. Trimming took 0 bases from V and 2 from J, leaving 15 bases between them. The CDR3 has 16 residues. The receptor was derived from a man aged 50 or older with head and neck cancer. Sequenced sample: PBMCs. The chain combines TRBV9 with TRBJ2-7; D is unresolved. The CDR3 region is CASSVGPLGSTYEQYF. DNA of the CDR3: TGTGCCAGCAGCGTAGGGCCGTTGGGAAGCACCTACGAGCAGTACTTC.